The T cell receptor (beta chain) under discussion was sequenced for a study of T cells in Graves' hyperthyroidism and ophthalmopathy. This clonotype was observed a single time. Its antigen is undetermined. Patients aged 18 to 65 with hyperthyroidism were newly diagnosed, with duration under 2 months. A roughly 9.3 ml volume of fresh peripheral blood provided the PBMCs. Findings of the study overall: Most clonotypes expanded in thyroid above 0.001 were likewise present in blood.

This CDR3 spans 13 amino acids. Germline lookup yields CDR1 ENHRY and CDR2 SYGVKD. The trim removed 6 bases at V and 7 bases at J, leaving 4 bases unmatched. Amplification of TCR beta CDR3 regions used RNA as the template. The HTBI primer set served for first-round RT-PCR of the TCR CDR3. One entry per CDR3 protein, called by TCRdb with MiXCR from the multiplex PCR reads. The sample includes about 350,000 distinct CDR3 sequences, about 15% seen only once; the top ten take around 23%. Input material: blood. The chain links TRBV10-3 to TRBJ1-5, with 9 bases that match TRBD1. The sequence was obtained from a woman aged 25 to 39 with Graves' hyperthyroidism. The CDR3 region has the DNA TGTGCCATCAGCGATGACAGGGGGCAGCCCCAGCATTTT. Residues: CAISDDRGQPQHF.